Here is one T cell receptor beta chain with its context. No cognate antigen has been identified for it. The sample holds no much larger clone one base away, and base qualities are not on file. TCRbeta CDR3 regions were amplified from genomic DNA using the immunoSEQ Assay, a bias-controlled multiplex PCR. The paper's processing steps were these. The number of nucleated cells in each sample was estimated from the amplification of reference gene primers within the assay. To quantify the absolute abundance of each unique TCRbeta CDR3 rearrangement, sequence reads were collapsed and filtered. For each sample, productive Simpson clonality was calculated by taking the square root of Simpson's diversity index across productive rearrangements. Imported from immuneACCESS, the table was reduced by TCRdb to in-frame sequences with V and J called. These copies leave out some clones; in studies compared against another copy, an unresolved V gene accounts for under half, and the cause of the remainder is not known. That table furnishes V, J and clone size, whereas the DNA furnished D and trimming. The table for this sample lists approximately 270,000 clones; 89% of them were counted only once. The ten largest clones represent under 2.5% of the sample.

This sample stems from a study of blood T cell repertoires in COVID-19 (TCRdb year 2020). In the study overall: The collaborator samples originated in the United States, Italy and Spain and spanned the acute and convalescent phases of COVID-19. A de-identified subject ID, COVID-19 status, age in years and sex were almost always included in the sample metadata. Deeply sampled blood TCRbeta repertoires from subjects exposed to, actively infected with, or recovered from COVID-19 were included in the dataset. The prospective study material was composed of cDNA or gDNA derived from T cells, B-cell-depleted T cells, or PBMCs. The samples were drawn from two sources: the first 160 participants of the ongoing ImmuneRACE study, and 950 to 1,500 subjects contributed by 6 global collaborators. The repertoires were released in a freely available public database meant as a resource for research on the immune response to SARS-CoV-2. Where HLA class I and class II types were available, the types were taken from metadata supplied by the sample provider, not from assay-based typing.

V loses 2 bases, J loses 5 bases, and the germline ends lie 9 bases apart. CDR1 MNHNS and CDR2 SASEGT were looked up in the germline V gene. CDR3 length: 13 amino acids, cysteine to phenylalanine. The entry retains the CDR3 DNA only, 39 bases that are in frame from base 1. Each collaborating institution followed its own protocols to collect whole blood in K2EDTA tubes. For TCRbeta analysis, collaborators shipped samples in one of three forms: frozen whole blood, isolated PBMCs, or DNA extracted from either of those sample types. What the research found in general, with its limitations: How much clinical and demographic metadata was included differed by source and by participant, and the metadata was provided uncurated.

The clonotype was recovered from a man over 45 with acute or convalescent COVID-19. The sample comprised peripheral blood. The sequence joins TRBV6-1 to TRBJ1-1; TRBD1 is perhaps the D gene, given 6 matching bases. The CDR3 here reads CASSETGRTEAFF. In nucleotide form, the sequence is TGTGCCAGCAGTGAAACAGGGCGGACTGAAGCTTTCTTT.